The text below deals with one TCR beta chain. Antigen: not known. The junction differs from germline at one of its ends, possibly a read error. Using immunoSEQ multiplex PCR, the repertoire was profiled, and TCRdb retains in-frame clones only, with some absent. The sample holds approximately 97,000 clones, about 90% seen once. These data are taken from a study of graft-versus-host responses after intestinal transplantation. Study in general: Transplantation in recipients was multivisceral, liver-intestinal, or isolated intestinal. Anti-thymocyte globulin induction was given to all recipients, followed by tacrolimus and steroids for roughly three years. Overall study findings and caveats: Early declines in HvG clones that occurred post-transplant were associated with peak circulating GvH clone levels.

The germline V gene has CDR1 SSHAT and CDR2 FNYEAQ (reference sequence). The CDR3 sequence is 13 residues long. The source of this sequence is a human donor who was the organ donor for an intestinal transplant. This chain joins TRBV7-7 and TRBJ2-1, with 11 bases matching TRBD2. The sequencing here drew on unstimulated CD8+ T cells sorted from spleen or lymph node cells, taken before transplant. The CDR3 sequence is CASSPSGRTEQFF. Here the CDR3 DNA reads TGTGCTAGCAGCCCTAGCGGGAGGACTGAGCAGTTCTTC. Full variable domain (rest looked up from reference TRBV7-7 and TRBJ2-1): GAGVSQSPRYKVTKRGQDVTLRCDPISSHATLYWYQQALGQGPEFLTYFNYEAQPDKSGLPSDRFSAERPEGSISTLTIQRTEQRDSAMYRCASSPSGRTEQFFGPGTRLTVL.